This T cell receptor beta chain was documented in a study of blood T cell repertoires in COVID-19. Study summary: Researchers got acute and convalescent COVID-19 samples from the United States, Italy and Spain. Nucleic acid was either cDNA or gDNA, and it came from T cells, B-cell-depleted T cells, or PBMCs.

This CDR3 region has 14 residues. V was pared by 1 base and J by 2 bases, with 9 bases between. CDR1 GTSNPN and CDR2 SVGIG come from the germline V gene (reference sequence). In the original processing: From reference gene primer amplification, estimates of nucleated cell counts were derived. Assay used: immunoSEQ multiplex PCR; TCRdb lists only in-frame clones, some missing. V, J and clone size are those of that table, while D and trimming were read from the DNA. The repertoire has approximately 100,000 clones, nearly 85% of them found once; the top ten carry about an eighth. The J gene is TRBJ1-5, the V gene TRBV30; D not resolved. Sequenced input: peripheral blood. This TCR was recovered from a human donor in a cohort sampled during active or convalescent COVID-19. The CDR3 bases are TGTGCCTGGAGTGGGGCAGCTCGCAATCAGCCCCAGCATTTT. This gives the protein CAWSGAARNQPQHF.